Sequencing of this TCR beta chain was carried out in a study of CD8 T cells in Susac syndrome (dated by TCRdb to 2018 to 2020). The study in broad terms: Whether CD8+ T cell activation and differentiation in Susac syndrome was antigen driven was tested using repertoire sequencing.

Details on this clonotype: Its recognized antigen is unknown. No much larger clonotype is one base removed from it; base qualities were not supplied.

RNA was extracted using the RNeasy kit, and roughly 0.5 to 1 ug of the RNA was reverse transcribed with random hexamers. The immunoSEQ multiplex PCR assay, which covers 54 Vbeta and 13 Jbeta segments, was used to amplify TCR beta CDR3 regions. To correct PCR amplification bias, a synthetic template baseline was used for both primer optimization and computational correction. In the paper's pipeline: Reads were annotated to V, D and J genes according to IMGT and were analyzed with immunoSEQ Analyzer, with only productive sequences retained. Clonality was calculated as one minus the Shannon entropy normalized by log2 of the number of productive unique sequences. For each patient and control, public and private clones were evaluated within the 100 most prevalent clones. Clones were defined as Susac-specific when absent from the healthy and MS cohorts, from about 1,100 published viral clones and from other ImmuneACCESS disease sequences. TCRdb applied fastp at Q25 and MiXCR to the public reads, then kept only in-frame beta chains. One record per CDR3 amino acid sequence lists the most common genes and DNA. In this record, the V and J calls reflect TCRdb's handling and not the investigators' own analysis. For this sample there are roughly 200,000 distinct CDR3 sequences; 95% appear just once. 0.082% of the sample is in the top ten clones.

From the cysteine through the phenylalanine, the CDR3 covers 14 amino acids. This entry keeps only the CDR3 DNA: 42 bases, framed from base 1. V loses 2 bases of germline sequence and J loses 0 bases, and the interval between the two ends is 10 bases. According to the germline V gene, CDR1 reads SQVTM and CDR2 reads ANQGSEA. Overall study results and their limits: The number of individuals in the TCR sequencing and HLA analysis was acknowledged as relatively small.

Peripheral blood CD8+ and CD4+ T cells from healthy donors, Susac syndrome patients and multiple sclerosis patients were profiled by high-throughput TCR beta sequencing. The multiple sclerosis controls were treatment-naive patients who had stable or active relapsing-remitting disease and met the revised McDonald criteria. Bulk CD8+ and CD4+ T cells were purified magnetically by negative isolation, whereas CD8+ TEMRA cells were enriched by FACS. Blood was drawn into EDTA tubes, processed within 24 hours, and PBMCs were isolated by density gradient centrifugation. PBMCs intended for TCR sequencing were cryopreserved in liquid nitrogen and thawed later in a water bath at 37 degrees C. The sorted or isolated CD4+, CD8+ and CD8+ TEMRA cells had a purity of 90% or higher.

The chain uses TRBV29-1 and TRBJ1-1, with a weak D call of TRBD1 (5 bases match). This clonotype was sampled from a human donor with multiple sclerosis. The sequencing input was CD4+ T cells from PBMCs. The DNA is as follows: TGCAGCGTTGAACCCCAGGGCGTGAACACTGAAGCTTTCTTT. Its translation is CSVEPQGVNTEAFF.